The 9 T cell receptor beta chains reported below all come from one sample, sequenced in a study of T cells in Graves' hyperthyroidism and ophthalmopathy (dated by TCRdb to between 2019 and 2020). Library method: multiplex PCR. The run used an Illumina HiSeq 2000. The TCR beta CDR3 regions were amplified from RNA transcripts. The TCR CDR3 was subjected to a first round of RT-PCR using the HTBI primer set and the Qiagen OneStep RT-PCR kit. TCRdb ran its own pipeline on the public reads, namely fastp trimming at Q25 and MiXCR clone calling, and kept in-frame beta chains. Each entry merges the rows of one CDR3 protein and shows their most common DNA and genes. Recorded for this sample are over 650,000 distinct CDR3 sequences; roughly 15% of them occurred a single time. Of the sample, around 7.7% is held by the ten largest clones. Sequencing was done on a sample of blood. These receptors were obtained from a man aged 18 to 29 with Graves' hyperthyroidism.

As to this clonotype: Mismatch with germline at one junction end may stem from a read error. V usage is TRBV7-9 and J usage is TRBJ2-3; no clear D. The CDR3 is made up of 16 amino acids. Germline CDR1 and CDR2: SEHNR and FQNEAQ (reference sequence). The CDR3 DNA reads as TGTGTCAGCAGCCCGCTTATGAGTGGAGTCACAGATACGCAGTATTTT. This sequence encodes CVSSPLMSGVTDTQYF.

J is TRBJ2-2 and V is TRBV20-1, with 12 bases that match TRBD2. Germline values: CDR1 DFQATT, CDR2 SNEGSKA (reference sequence). Unmatched junction bases numbered 8, after V lost 2 bases and J lost 7 bases. This CDR3 contains 16 residues. As DNA, the CDR3 is TGCAGTGCTAGAAGACCGACTAGCGGGAGTAGCGGGGAGCTGTTTTTT. The encoded protein is CSARRPTSGSSGELFF.

This clonotype was seen repeatedly, ten times or more. The rearrangement links TRBV7-2 to TRBJ2-7; 8 bases are a match to TRBD1. Trimming at V came to 5 bases and at J to 5 bases, leaving 8 bases not matched to a gene. Germline lookup yields CDR1 SGHTA and CDR2 FQGNSA. CDR3 size: 14 residues. The CDR3 bases are TGTGCCAGCAGCACCTCCTGGACAGGGAACGAGCAGTACTTC. It translates to CASSTSWTGNEQYF.

Many counts were recorded for this clonotype. The chain links TRBV2 to TRBJ2-1; 7 bases match TRBD2. The CDR3 runs to 14 residues. Trimming took 10 bases from V and 8 from J; bases not matched to a gene: 14. Germline V lookup: CDR1 SNHLY, CDR2 FYNNEI. The CDR3 DNA reads TGTGCCACCGCCCTGGGCGGGAGCGTCCATGAGCAGTTCTTC. This encodes CATALGGSVHEQFF. The entire variable domain, with the rest obtained from reference TRBV2 and TRBJ2-1, is as follows: EPEVTQTPSHQVTQMGQEVILRCVPISNHLYFYWYRQILGQKVEFLVSFYNNEISEKSEIFDDQFSVERPDGSNFTLKIRSTKLEDSAMYFCATALGGSVHEQFFGPGTRLTVL.

The V call is TRBV30, the J call TRBJ2-5; 9 bases are shared with TRBD2. The V gene's germline CDR1 is GTSNPN and CDR2 SVGIG (reference sequence). The CDR3 runs 15 residues. V gave up 4 bases and J gave up 4 bases; unmatched junction bases: 10. In DNA form, the CDR3 reads TGTGCCTGGATACCGGGACTAGCCCATTTAGAGACCCAGTACTTC. Its protein is CAWIPGLAHLETQYF.

This clonotype occurred many times. The chain couples TRBV11-3 to TRBJ1-1; D ambiguous. Germline loops: CDR1 SGHNT, CDR2 YENEEA. Deletions cut 5 bases from V and 0 bases from J, with 10 bases between. The CDR3 covers 14 residues. The CDR3 sequence is CASSGRSLNTEAFF. Here the CDR3 DNA reads TGTGCCAGCAGCGGACGAAGCTTGAACACTGAAGCTTTCTTT.

This clonotype has ten or more counts. V gene TRBV5-8 combines with J gene TRBJ2-1; D is uncertain. CDR3 length equals 14 residues. V was pared by 4 bases and J by 2 bases, with 10 bases between. Germline CDR1 is SGHTS and CDR2 is YDEGEE. CDR3 sequence (DNA): TGTGCCAGCAGCAAGGCCTCCGCCTACAATGAGCAGTTCTTC. Translated, it gives CASSKASAYNEQFF. Using reference TRBV5-8 and TRBJ2-1 for the parts outside the CDR3, the full variable domain is EAGVTQSPTHLIKTRGQQATLRCSPISGHTSVYWYQQALGLGLQFLLWYDEGEERNRGNFPPRFSGRQFPNYSSELNVNALELEDSALYLCASSKASAYNEQFFGPGTRLTVL.

The chain has TRBV12-3 or TRBV12-4 and TRBJ2-2, with 7 bases identical to TRBD2. This CDR3 comprises 13 residues. J was trimmed by 6 bases and V by 6 bases; bases with no gene match: 4. The CDR3 protein is CASRRAGSGELFF. CDR3 coding DNA: TGTGCCAGCAGGCGAGCGGGATCCGGGGAGCTGTTTTTT.

This clonotype occurred a few times. This rearrangement joins TRBV5-1 to TRBJ2-7; D remains unclear. The ends were cut back, 0 bases at V and 5 bases at J, with 6 bases in the middle. This CDR3 region has 12 residues. The germline gives CDR1 SGHRS, CDR2 YFSETQ. The CDR3 coding sequence is TGCGCCAGCAGCTTGGAATCCCACGAGCAGTACTTC. This gives the protein CASSLESHEQYF.